This TCR beta chain was identified during a study of T cell responses to AZD1222 COVID-19 vaccine. Study outcomes and limitations: Of the AZD1222 recipients, only six were seropositive at baseline. Close to half of all spike-specific TCRs reportedly target regions of the variants that are unmutated.

Remarks on this clone: Its target is not known.

Generated by immunoSEQ multiplex PCR, the TCRdb table keeps only in-frame clones and is missing some. The sample contains 90,000 to 120,000 clones, more than 70% of which appear only once. Trimming stripped 8 bases from V and 5 bases from J, with 18 bases between. Germline V gene sequence: CDR1 KGHSH, CDR2 LQKENI. The CDR3 consists of 14 residues. This sequence was found in an adult in good health. This chain joins TRBV18 and TRBJ1-1; maybe TRBD1 (6 bases). The sequences come from peripheral blood, collected on day 0 of AZD1222 vaccination. The CDR3 here is CASRRPDSGTEAFF. Here the CDR3 DNA reads TGTGCCAGCCGACGACCGGACAGCGGGACTGAAGCTTTCTTT.